This entry is about one T cell receptor (beta chain). Original processing notes: By means of reference gene primer amplification, nucleated cell counts were estimated. Using immunoSEQ multiplex PCR, the repertoire was profiled, and TCRdb retains in-frame clones only, with some absent. From that table come the V and J calls and clone size; the DNA was used to work out D and trimming. The sample contains approximately 98,000 clones, about four fifths of which appear only once. Germline CDR1 reads MNHEY; CDR2 reads SMNVEV (reference sequence). Trimming removed 6 bases from V and 0 bases from J, with 11 bases in between. CDR3 length: 14 amino acids. This sample stems from a study of blood T cell repertoires in COVID-19. In the study overall: Some COVID-19 samples were acute and others convalescent; all came from the United States, Italy and Spain. Sample material is recorded as cDNA or gDNA derived from T cells, B-cell-depleted T cells, or PBMCs.

This clonotype was sampled from a man of 80 years or more with acute or convalescent COVID-19. The V and J genes are TRBV27 and TRBJ1-1; D possibly corresponds to TRBD1 (5 bases). The sample taken for sequencing was peripheral blood. The CDR3 here is CASREGRLNTEAFF. CDR3 coding DNA: TGTGCCAGCAGGGAGGGACGGTTGAACACTGAAGCTTTCTTT.